This TCR beta chain was documented in a study of shared clonotypes between healthy human individuals (TCRdb year 2020). The study in broad terms: The cohort comprised two women and a few men aged 18 to 49 years. Between about 0.85 and 9.5 billion PBMCs per donor were obtained by leukapheresis. To increase sequencing depth and limit assay-specific biases, TCR repertoire library preparation and sequencing were carried out by different laboratories using diverse techniques. To estimate repertoire size and how much clonotypes are shared between individuals, the study performed deep sequencing of blood TCR repertoires from a handful of healthy adults.

This clone was found a few times. Which antigen it targets is not known. Base qualities were left out, and no much larger clone turns up one base away. The germline V gene encodes CDR1 SGDLS and CDR2 YYNGEE. Inclusive of the bounding cysteine and phenylalanine, the CDR3 is 15 residues long. Only CDR3 DNA remains: 45 bases, in frame from the first base. The V and J ends are trimmed by 0 bases and 1 base, leaving 10 bases between them. Study-level results and caveats: Based on pairwise subsampling, the degree of clonotype sharing among donors was expected to be affected by sequencing depth. Sampling was restricted to blood, and TCR repertoires in tissue are likely to differ from TCR repertoires in blood. Because the study included only a small number of donors, the genetic and exposure-history diversity represented was limited.

TCR CDR3 regions were amplified from genomic DNA by multiplex PCR using the deep immunoSEQ assay. For each cell subset, the extracted genomic DNA was distributed evenly across all wells of several immunoSEQ 96-well plates, and each plate served as one replicate. For unsorted PBMC, roughly 270 ng genomic DNA, equal to 32,000 or so T cell genomes, was loaded into each replicate PCR. Ten immunoSEQ deep assay plates were used to sequence the unsorted PBMC genomic DNA. The purified libraries were quantified using a Qubit 3.0 fluorometer, sized with a Bioanalyzer 2100, and then quantified again using the KAPA Library Quantification kit. Every immunoSEQ 96-well plate was sequenced on a dedicated single-read 150-cycle Illumina NextSeq 550 flow cell. On the study's bioinformatics: Because the immunoSEQ output held only junctional sequences and lacked quality scores, the filtering could not match the filtering applied to full-length reads. Sequences were annotated with PyIR, a Python wrapper for IgBLAST v1.9, and V/J genes and CDR3 were assigned using IMGT germline references. Reads were filtered out if the reads had weak V/J assignments (E-value above 1e-6), no CDR3, stop codons, out-of-frame junctions, or ambiguous translated residues. V3J clonotypes were defined by identical inferred V gene, J gene, and CDR3 amino acid sequence. Percentage overlap between repertoires was calculated by dividing the number of shared unique clonotypes by the size of the smaller repertoire. RTK rarefaction, the Chao1 estimator, and Recon v2.1 estimates of unobserved clonotypes were used to assess repertoire richness. The table comes from immuneACCESS by way of TCRdb, which keeps in-frame sequences with V and J called. Part of the clones is missing from these tables; in studies checked, under half for an unresolved V gene and the rest for unknown reasons. The DNA gave D and trimming, while V, J and clone size come from that table. The sample table holds 520,000 or so clones, of which 79% were seen once. Over 10% of the sample goes to the ten largest clones.

The donors were healthy, HIV-negative adults with no recently reported acute infections or vaccinations. All donors were Caucasian adults living in Nashville, Tennessee, USA. For unsorted samples, 80 million to 100 million PBMCs were counted, and genomic DNA was extracted using the QIAamp DNA Blood Mini kit. After blood collection by leukapheresis, PBMCs were isolated using Ficoll-Histopaque density gradient centrifugation and then cryopreserved in the vapor phase of liquid nitrogen. The sequenced material came from PBMCs. The receptor chain draws on TRBV9 and TRBJ1-1; the D gene cannot be resolved reliably. The TCR sequence derives from a middle-aged woman in good health. Some clones in this sample may be carry-over from other donors' samples. This receptor has the CDR3 CASSVAILGNTEAFF. The DNA is as follows: TGTGCCAGCAGCGTAGCAATATTGGGGAACACTGAAGCTTTCTTT. The variable domain in full, with residues beyond the CDR3 obtained from the reference TRBV9 and TRBJ1-1 genes, is DSGVTQTPKHLITATGQRVTLRCSPRSGDLSVYWYQQSLDQGLQFLIQYYNGEERAKGNILERFSAQQFPDLHSELNLSSLELGDSALYFCASSVAILGNTEAFFGQGTRLTVV.